This record looks at one T cell receptor (beta chain) sequence and its context. The PCR employed 60 Vbeta primers together with 13 Jbeta primers. Repertoires were generated with immunoSEQ multiplex PCR, while TCRdb's copy carries only in-frame clones and drops some. The sample carries 60,000 to 90,000 clones, around 70% recorded once. The CDR3 spans 13 residues. V dropped 9 bases and J dropped 1 base, with 12 bases sitting between them. Germline CDR1 is SGHTS and CDR2 is YDEGEE. This record belongs to a study of cytomegalovirus exposure and HLA in healthy donors. The material sequenced was PBMCs. The sequence derives from a woman between 45 and 65 years old in good health and CMV-seropositive. The genes are TRBV5-8 and TRBJ2-3; weak D call: TRBD1 (6 bases). CDR3 sequence (DNA): TGTGCCACCCCTTGGGGGCGCACAGATACGCAGTATTTT. It encodes CATPWGRTDTQYF.